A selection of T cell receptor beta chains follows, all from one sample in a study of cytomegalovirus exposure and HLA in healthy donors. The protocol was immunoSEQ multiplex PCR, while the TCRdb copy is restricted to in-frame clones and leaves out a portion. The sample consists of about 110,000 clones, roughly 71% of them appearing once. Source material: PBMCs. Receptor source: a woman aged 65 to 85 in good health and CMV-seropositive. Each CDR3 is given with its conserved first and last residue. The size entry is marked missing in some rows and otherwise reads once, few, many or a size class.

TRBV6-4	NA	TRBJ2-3	CASSFLAGGPRDTQYF
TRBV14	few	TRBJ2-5	CASSQDPGQGETQYF
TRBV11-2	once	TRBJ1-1	CASSFRGGAATEAFF
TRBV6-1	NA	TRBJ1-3	CASSVAGFGNTIYF
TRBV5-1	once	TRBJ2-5	CASSLVGTGSGETQYF
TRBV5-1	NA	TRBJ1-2	CASSLTTGTAVYGYTF
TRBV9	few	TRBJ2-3	CASSVALAGVTDTQYF
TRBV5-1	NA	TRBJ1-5	CASSLSTGAQQPQHF
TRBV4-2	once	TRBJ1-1	CASSPTQTDNTEAFF
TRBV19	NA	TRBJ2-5	CASSTTAGATWETQYF
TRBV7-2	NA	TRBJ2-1	CASSLSGGALNEQFF
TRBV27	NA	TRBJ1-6	CASKARLGRVGSPLHF
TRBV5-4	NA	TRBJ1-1	CASSLTVGTEAFF